This T cell receptor (beta chain) was recorded in a study of CXCR3-negative and CXCR3-positive naive CD8 T cells. The method, 5' RACE with UMI labels, was used to prepare the TRB cDNA libraries. TCRdb derives one entry per CDR3 protein from the 5' RACE reads, leaving out DNA. This sample's clone table lists about 130,000 distinct CDR3 sequences. Note on this clonotype: Antigen unknown.

Study results and caveats: Comparison of naive CXCR3-negative and CXCR3-positive cells revealed similar TRBV-TRBJ usage, while memory cells differed. Partially decreased CXCR3 expression was recorded after cryopreservation, and fresh PBMCs were used in most assays.

Triplicate approximately 300,000-cell sorts were made of each CD8+ T cell subset. The CDR3 runs to 12 residues. Germline CDR1 MDHEN, CDR2 SYDVKM. This receptor was obtained from a human donor in good health. Some clones in this sample may be carry-over from other donors' samples. Sample: naive CXCR3- CD8+ T cells from blood. The sample's subset: CD45RO-CCR7+CD27+CD95- naive CD8+ T cells lacking CXCR3 (TNR3-). V and J are TRBV28 and TRBJ2-7; TCRdb's D call, TRBD1, is unchecked because there is no DNA. The CDR3: CASSFRGYEQYF.